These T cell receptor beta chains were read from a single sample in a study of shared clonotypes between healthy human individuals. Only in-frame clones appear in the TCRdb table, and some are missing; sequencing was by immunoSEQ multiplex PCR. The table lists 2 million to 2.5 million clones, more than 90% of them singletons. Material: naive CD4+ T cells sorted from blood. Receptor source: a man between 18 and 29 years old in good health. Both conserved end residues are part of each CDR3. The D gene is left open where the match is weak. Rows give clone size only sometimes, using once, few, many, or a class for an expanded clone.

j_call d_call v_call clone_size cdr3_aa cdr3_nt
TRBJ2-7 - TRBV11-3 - CASSLGQESEQYF TGTGCCAGCAGCTTAGGCCAGGAGAGCGAGCAGTACTTC
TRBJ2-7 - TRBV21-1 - CASSKESRGPREQYF TGTGCCAGCAGCAAAGAATCGCGGGGCCCCCGGGAGCAGTACTTC
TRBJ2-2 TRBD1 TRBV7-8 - CASSTVGAGGERTGELFF TGTGCCAGCAGCACAGTTGGGGCAGGGGGCGAACGCACCGGGGAGCTGTTTTTT
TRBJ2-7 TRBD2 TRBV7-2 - CASTTSSLAVIEQYF TGTGCCAGCACCACCAGCTCACTAGCGGTTATCGAGCAGTACTTC
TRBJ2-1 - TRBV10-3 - CAISESMEGQFF TGTGCCATCAGTGAGTCGATGGAGGGGCAGTTCTTC
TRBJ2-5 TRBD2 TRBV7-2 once CASSSSGGLGETQYF TGTGCCAGCAGCTCCTCCGGGGGGTTGGGAGAGACCCAGTACTTC
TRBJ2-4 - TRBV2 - CASSEGRNLAKNIQYF TGTGCCAGCAGTGAGGGTAGGAATCTAGCCAAAAACATTCAGTACTTC
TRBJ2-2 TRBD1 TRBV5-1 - CASSFQPGQGNTGELFF TGCGCCAGCAGTTTCCAGCCGGGACAGGGGAACACCGGGGAGCTGTTTTTT
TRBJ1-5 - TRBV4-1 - CASSHDKQPQHF TGCGCCAGCAGCCACGACAAACAGCCCCAGCATTTT
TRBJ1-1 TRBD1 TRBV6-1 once CASSEARQGVFF TGTGCCAGCAGTGAAGCCCGGCAGGGGGTCTTCTTT
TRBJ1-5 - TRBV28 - CASSLSPGHSNQPQHF TGTGCCAGCAGTTTATCCCCAGGTCATAGCAATCAGCCCCAGCATTTT
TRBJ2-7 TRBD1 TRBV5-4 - CASSLRTGGIYEQYF TGTGCCAGCAGCTTGAGGACAGGGGGGATCTACGAGCAGTACTTC
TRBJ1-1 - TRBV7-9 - CASSSAGGGGHTEAFF TGTGCCAGCAGCTCCGCGGGAGGGGGTGGGCACACTGAAGCTTTCTTT
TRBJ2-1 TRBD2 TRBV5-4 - CASSPSGRAGNEQFF TGTGCCAGCAGCCCTAGCGGGAGGGCCGGAAATGAGCAGTTCTTC
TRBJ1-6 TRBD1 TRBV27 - CASSLSSMDRGFWTPLHF TGTGCCAGCAGTTTATCTTCGATGGACAGGGGGTTTTGGACACCCCTCCACTTT
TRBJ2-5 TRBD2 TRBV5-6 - CASSLGTSFFETQYF TGTGCCAGCAGCCTTGGGACTAGCTTTTTTGAGACCCAGTACTTC
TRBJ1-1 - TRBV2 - CASSVVNTEAFF TGTGCCAGCAGTGTAGTGAACACTGAAGCTTTCTTT
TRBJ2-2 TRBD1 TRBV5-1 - CASSPDRGRGNTGELFF TGCGCCAGCAGCCCAGACAGGGGAAGGGGGAACACCGGGGAGCTGTTTTTT
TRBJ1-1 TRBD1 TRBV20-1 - CSARGQGPAFF TGCAGTGCTAGAGGACAGGGGCCCGCTTTCTTT
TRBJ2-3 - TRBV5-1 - CASSFPGAEGTDTQYF TGCGCCAGCAGCTTCCCAGGGGCAGAGGGCACAGATACGCAGTATTTT
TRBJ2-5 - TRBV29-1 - CSVEFWTAAETQYF TGCAGCGTTGAATTCTGGACGGCCGCTGAGACCCAGTACTTC
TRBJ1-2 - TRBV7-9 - CASSWGQRGYTF TGTGCCAGCAGCTGGGGACAACGGGGCTACACCTTC
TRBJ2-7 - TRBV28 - CASSLGSGEQYF TGTGCCAGCAGTTTGGGATCTGGCGAGCAGTACTTC
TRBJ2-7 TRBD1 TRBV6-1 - CASRRQGVSEQYF TGTGCCAGCAGACGACAGGGGGTAAGCGAGCAGTACTTC
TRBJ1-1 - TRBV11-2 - CASSPQMNTEAFF TGTGCCAGCAGCCCCCAGATGAACACTGAAGCTTTCTTT
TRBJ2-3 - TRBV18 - CASSPADTQYF TGTGCCAGCTCACCTGCAGATACGCAGTATTTT
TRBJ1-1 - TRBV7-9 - CASSFILSQAFF TGTGCCAGCAGCTTTATACTCAGCCAAGCTTTCTTT
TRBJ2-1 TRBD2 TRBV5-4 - CASSLGEGSYNEQFF TGTGCCAGCAGCTTAGGGGAGGGGTCCTACAATGAGCAGTTCTTC
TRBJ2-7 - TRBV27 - CASPNTYRGYEQYF TGTGCCAGCCCCAATACTTACCGGGGCTACGAGCAGTACTTC
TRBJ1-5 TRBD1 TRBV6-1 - CASRTTGSRQPQHF TGTGCCAGCAGGACGACAGGGTCAAGACAGCCCCAGCATTTT
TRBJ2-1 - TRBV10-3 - CAISESLMGEQFF TGTGCCATCAGTGAGTCCTTGATGGGGGAGCAGTTCTTC
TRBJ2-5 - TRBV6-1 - CASSEQTLAPNF TGTGCCAGCAGTGAACAAACGTTAGCCCCAAACTTC
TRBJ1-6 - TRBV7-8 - CASSTDSSYNSPLHF TGTGCCAGCAGCACGGACTCAAGCTATAATTCACCCCTCCACTTT
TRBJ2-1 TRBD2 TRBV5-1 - CASSLGQNLYGTSGWTYNEQFF TGCGCCAGCAGCTTGGGGCAGAACCTATACGGGACTAGCGGGTGGACTTACAATGAGCAGTTCTTC
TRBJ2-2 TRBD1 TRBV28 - CASSFIGTGGSGELFF TGTGCCAGCAGTTTTATTGGGACAGGGGGCAGCGGGGAGCTGTTTTTT
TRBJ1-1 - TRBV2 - CASSVQDMNTEAFF TGTGCCAGCAGTGTGCAGGACATGAACACTGAAGCTTTCTTT
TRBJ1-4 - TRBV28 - CASSSIPQGTNEKLFF TGTGCCAGCAGTTCTATCCCACAGGGCACTAATGAAAAACTGTTTTTT
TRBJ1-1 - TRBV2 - CATSAYSNTEAFF TGTGCCACCTCAGCGTACAGCAACACTGAAGCTTTCTTT
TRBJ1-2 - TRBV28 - CASSLQGGDYGYTF TGTGCCAGCAGTTTGCAGGGCGGGGATTATGGCTACACCTTC
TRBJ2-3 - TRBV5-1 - CASSLLGRVEDTQYF TGCGCCAGCAGCTTGCTTGGCAGGGTAGAAGATACGCAGTATTTT
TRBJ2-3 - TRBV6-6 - CASKEGPSTDTQYF TGTGCCAGCAAAGAGGGACCCAGCACAGATACGCAGTATTTT
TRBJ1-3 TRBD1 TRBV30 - CAWSVRGGGNTIYF TGTGCCTGGAGTGTACGAGGGGGCGGAAACACCATATATTTT
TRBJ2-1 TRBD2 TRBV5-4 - CASSTTSGGAILRDEQFF TGTGCCAGCAGCACGACTAGCGGGGGGGCCATCCTGCGGGATGAGCAGTTCTTC
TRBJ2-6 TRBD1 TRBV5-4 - CASSLDRVGANVLTF TGTGCCAGCAGTCTAGACAGGGTCGGGGCCAACGTCCTGACTTTC
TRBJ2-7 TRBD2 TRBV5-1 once CASASGLAYEQYF TGCGCCAGCGCTAGCGGGTTGGCCTACGAGCAGTACTTC